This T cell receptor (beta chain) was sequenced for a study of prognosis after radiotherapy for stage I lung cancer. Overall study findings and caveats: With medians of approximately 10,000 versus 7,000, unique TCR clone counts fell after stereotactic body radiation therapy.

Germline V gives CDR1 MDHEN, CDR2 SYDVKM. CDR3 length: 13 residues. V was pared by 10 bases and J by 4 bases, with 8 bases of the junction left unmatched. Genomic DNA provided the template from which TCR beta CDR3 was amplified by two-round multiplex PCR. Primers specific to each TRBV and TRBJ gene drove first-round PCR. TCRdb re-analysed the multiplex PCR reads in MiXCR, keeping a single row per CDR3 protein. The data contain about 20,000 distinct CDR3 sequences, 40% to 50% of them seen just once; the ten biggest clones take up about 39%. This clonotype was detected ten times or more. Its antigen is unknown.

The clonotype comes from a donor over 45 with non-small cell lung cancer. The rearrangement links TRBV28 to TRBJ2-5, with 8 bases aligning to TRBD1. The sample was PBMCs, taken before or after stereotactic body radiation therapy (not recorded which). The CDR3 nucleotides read TGTGCCACCATGACAGGGGTCGGAGAGACCCAGTACTTC. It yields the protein CATMTGVGETQYF.